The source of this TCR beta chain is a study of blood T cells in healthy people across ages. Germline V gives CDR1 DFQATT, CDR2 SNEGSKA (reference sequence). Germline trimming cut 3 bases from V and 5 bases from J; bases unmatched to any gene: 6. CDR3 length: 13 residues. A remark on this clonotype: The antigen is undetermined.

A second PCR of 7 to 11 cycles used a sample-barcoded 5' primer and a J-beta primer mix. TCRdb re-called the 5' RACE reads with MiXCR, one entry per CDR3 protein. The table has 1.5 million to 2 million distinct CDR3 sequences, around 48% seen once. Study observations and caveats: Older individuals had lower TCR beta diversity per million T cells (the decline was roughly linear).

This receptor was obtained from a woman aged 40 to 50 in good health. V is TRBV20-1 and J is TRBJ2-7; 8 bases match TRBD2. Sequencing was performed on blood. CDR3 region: CSASGGGAHEQYF. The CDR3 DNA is TGCAGTGCTAGCGGGGGGGGTGCCCACGAGCAGTACTTC.